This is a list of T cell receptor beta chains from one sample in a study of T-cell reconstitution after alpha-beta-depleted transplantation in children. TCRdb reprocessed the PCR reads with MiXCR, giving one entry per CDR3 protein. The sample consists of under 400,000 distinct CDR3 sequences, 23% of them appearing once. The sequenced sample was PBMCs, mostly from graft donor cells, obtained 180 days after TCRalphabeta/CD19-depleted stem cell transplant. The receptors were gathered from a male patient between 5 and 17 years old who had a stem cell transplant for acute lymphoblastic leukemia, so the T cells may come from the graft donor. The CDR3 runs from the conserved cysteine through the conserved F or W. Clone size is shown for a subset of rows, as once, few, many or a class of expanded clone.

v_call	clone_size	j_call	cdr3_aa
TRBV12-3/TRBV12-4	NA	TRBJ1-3	CASSFTGTGGAAPLSSGNTIYF
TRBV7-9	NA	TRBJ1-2	CASSRETGAYGYTF
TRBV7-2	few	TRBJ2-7	CASSLPALKREHEQYF
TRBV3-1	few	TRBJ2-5	CASRPTGGPFGTQYF
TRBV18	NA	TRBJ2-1	CASSPPGSAQFF
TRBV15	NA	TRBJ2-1	CATSREVAPINEQFF
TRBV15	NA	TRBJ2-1	CATSIWTTYNEQFF
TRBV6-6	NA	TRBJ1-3	CASRPGGNTIYF
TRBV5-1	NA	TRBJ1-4	CASSPGQGAVYEKLFF
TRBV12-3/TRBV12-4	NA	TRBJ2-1	CASSLESSGGYNEQFF
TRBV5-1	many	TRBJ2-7	CASSLADRGLSYEQYF
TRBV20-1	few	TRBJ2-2	CSAREGRGRFPNTGELFF
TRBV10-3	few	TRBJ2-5	CAISEVLGARETQYF
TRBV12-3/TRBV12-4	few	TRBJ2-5	CASTTDGHRETQYF
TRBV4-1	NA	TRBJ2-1	CASSHSRVRGFYNEQFF
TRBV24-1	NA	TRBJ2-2	CATSEAGTGAGELFF
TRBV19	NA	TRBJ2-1	CASSQGRNNEQFF
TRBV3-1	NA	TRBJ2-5	CTSSLSAVTGRDRETQYF
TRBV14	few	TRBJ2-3	CASSPERASPLTDTQYF
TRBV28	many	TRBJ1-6	CASSPKGTPNSPLHF
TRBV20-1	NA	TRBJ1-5	CSAKDIGIRPQHF
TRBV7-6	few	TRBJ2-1	CASSSYQSSYNEQFF
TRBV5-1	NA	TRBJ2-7	CASSPKARGLAGTSLSYEQYF
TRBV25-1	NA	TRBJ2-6	CASNSNSGANVLTF
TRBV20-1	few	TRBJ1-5	CSATPDSRGQPQHF
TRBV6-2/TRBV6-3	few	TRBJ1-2	CASSYSRRQQPYTF
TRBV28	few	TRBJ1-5	CASNPGGINQPQHF
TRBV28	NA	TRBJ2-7	CASSPGTALYEQYF
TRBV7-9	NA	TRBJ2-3	CASSSPRNSHADTQYF
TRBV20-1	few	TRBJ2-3	CSADPGTYTTDTQYF
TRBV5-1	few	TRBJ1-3	CASSPTGAEGNTIYF
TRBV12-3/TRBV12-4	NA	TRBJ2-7	CAGSFGPRGFYEQYF
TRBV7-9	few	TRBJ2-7	CASSTPGNSYEQYF
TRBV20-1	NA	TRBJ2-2	CSAPSGRINTGELFF
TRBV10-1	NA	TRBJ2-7	CASTPTSGGPPKQYF
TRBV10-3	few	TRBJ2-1	CAIRQSGRVGAYNEQFF
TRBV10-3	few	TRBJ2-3	CAISNGLEPDTQYF
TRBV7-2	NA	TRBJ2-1	CASRTPPGLAGANEQFF
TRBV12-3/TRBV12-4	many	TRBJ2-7	CASRRLASYEQYF
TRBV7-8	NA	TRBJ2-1	CASSLGTSGLLEQFF
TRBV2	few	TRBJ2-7	CASSLSGRVYEQYF
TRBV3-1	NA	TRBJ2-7	CASSPVTASRSYEQYF
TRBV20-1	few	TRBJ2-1	CSAITGVSYNEQFF
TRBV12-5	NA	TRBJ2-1	CASGSRHPAGPQHGEQFF
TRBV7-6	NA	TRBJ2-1	CASSLTLAGGYNEQFF
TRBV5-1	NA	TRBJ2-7	CASSLVIPEVHEQYF
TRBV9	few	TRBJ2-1	CASSVGGGPYNEQFF
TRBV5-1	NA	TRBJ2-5	CASSLSGSKETQYF
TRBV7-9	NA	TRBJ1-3	CASSLDGTGNTIYF
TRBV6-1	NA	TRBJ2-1	CASRGGLAGADEQFF
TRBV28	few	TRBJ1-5	CASRKNRGRPYSNQPQHF
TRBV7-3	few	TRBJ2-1	CASSLTPSMPYNEQFF
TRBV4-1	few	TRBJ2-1	CASSDRARHSYNEQFF
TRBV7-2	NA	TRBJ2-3	CASSLRLRFGDTQYF
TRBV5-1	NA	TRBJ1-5	CASSLDWTQPQHF
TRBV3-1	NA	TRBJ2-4	CASSQDPTGMDIQYF